One sample yielded the 10 T cell receptor beta chains listed below, sequenced in a study of blood T cell repertoires in COVID-19 (dated by TCRdb to the early 2020s). The library was generated by the immunoSEQ multiplex PCR assay. The clones in this table, taken by TCRdb from immuneACCESS, are in-frame only. Not every clone is retained; where verified, under half of the shortfall comes from an unresolved V gene, and the cause of the rest is unknown. Present in this sample are about 98,000 clones, roughly nine tenths of which were seen just once. Jointly, the top ten make up around 4.5% of the sample. The sample comprised peripheral blood. The origin of the receptors is a man aged 65 to 79 with acute or convalescent COVID-19.

The chain carries TRBV10-3 and TRBJ2-5; the D is unclear. The germline V and J ends were trimmed by 4 bases and 2 bases, with 8 bases remaining between them. Per germline, CDR1 ENHRY and CDR2 SYGVKD. The CDR3 is made up of 13 amino acids. The CDR3 here is CAISGEAQETQYF. DNA for the CDR3: TGTGCCATCAGTGGAGAAGCACAAGAGACCCAGTACTTC.

The V call is TRBV25-1, the J call TRBJ1-4, with D unclear. The CDR3 is made up of 12 amino acids. Germline V lookup: CDR1 MGHDK, CDR2 SYGVNS. Deletions cut 6 bases from V and 12 bases from J, with 14 bases between. In DNA, the CDR3 is TGTGCCAGCAGGAAGGACGGAGCGGAACTGTTTTTT. Its protein is CASRKDGAELFF.

V usage is TRBV5-1 and J usage is TRBJ2-2; D remains ambiguous. This CDR3 has 16 amino acids. The germline V gene has CDR1 SGHRS and CDR2 YFSETQ. Between the trimmed V and J ends, which lost 2 bases and 4 bases, there was a span of 15 bases. The CDR3 region is CASSFGQILATGELFF. The CDR3 DNA is TGCGCCAGCAGCTTTGGGCAGATTCTGGCCACCGGGGAGCTGTTTTTT.

This clone was observed once. V usage is TRBV28 and J usage is TRBJ2-1; a possible D gene is TRBD1 (5 bases). V was shortened by 3 bases and J by 6 bases, with 12 bases between the two germline ends. Germline lookup yields CDR1 MDHEN and CDR2 SYDVKM. This CDR3 has 14 residues. CDR3: CASSFQGAGNEQFF. The CDR3 DNA is TGTGCCAGCAGTTTCCAGGGCGCCGGCAATGAGCAGTTCTTC.

The chain joins TRBV9 to TRBJ2-7; TRBD2 agrees at 10 bases. CDR3 length equals 15 residues. After removal of 4 bases from V and 1 base from J, the junction contained 5 bases not matched to a gene. Germline lookup yields CDR1 SGDLS and CDR2 YYNGEE. CDR3 coding DNA: TGTGCCAGCAGCTCGCTAGCGGGGGATTCCTACGAGCAGTACTTC. Its protein product is CASSSLAGDSYEQYF.

The gene calls are TRBV25-1 and TRBJ2-5; 7 nucleotides agree with TRBD1. The germline gives CDR1 MGHDK, CDR2 SYGVNS. The CDR3 runs 16 residues. The V segment lost 2 bases and the J segment 5 bases; nucleotides outside the gene matches: 11. CDR3 in amino acids: CASSEGRQGVGETQYF. CDR3 coding DNA: TGTGCCAGCAGTGAAGGAAGGCAGGGGGTAGGGGAGACCCAGTACTTC.

The chain is built from TRBV6-5 and TRBJ1-1; TRBD1 might be the D (6 bases). CDR1 is MNHEY, CDR2 SVGAGI, per germline. Between the trimmed V and J ends, which lost 4 bases and 7 bases, there was a span of 10 bases. The CDR3 is 12 amino acids. CDR3 residues: CASSSQGFEAFF. CDR3 DNA: TGTGCCAGCAGTTCACAGGGTTTTGAAGCTTTCTTT.

The V call is TRBV18, the J call TRBJ2-1, with D unresolved. The germline V gene has CDR1 KGHSH and CDR2 LQKENI. This CDR3 has 14 amino acids. V lost 3 bases and J 1 base, leaving 7 bases between the germline ends. CDR3 residues: CASSPQLSYNEQFF. DNA of the CDR3: TGTGCCAGCTCACCCCAACTTTCCTACAATGAGCAGTTCTTC.

The chain combines TRBV5-1 with TRBJ1-4; TRBD1 aligns across 10 bases. The trim removed 4 bases at V and 6 bases at J, leaving 3 bases unmatched. The CDR3 loop spans 14 amino acids. CDR1 SGHRS and CDR2 YFSETQ come from the germline V gene. The DNA of the CDR3 is TGCGCCAGCAGCAGGGACAGGGGCCATGAAAAACTGTTTTTT. Translation: CASSRDRGHEKLFF.

V usage is TRBV5-1 and J usage is TRBJ1-2; 12 positions match TRBD1. Germline V gene sequence: CDR1 SGHRS, CDR2 YFSETQ. V was clipped by 9 bases and J by 3 bases; unmatched bases: 21. The CDR3 covers 19 residues. CDR3 sequence reads: CATGAATGTGGGMDYGYTF. The CDR3 DNA reads as TGCGCCACCGGAGCCGCTACCGGGACAGGGGGCGGAATGGACTATGGCTACACCTTC.